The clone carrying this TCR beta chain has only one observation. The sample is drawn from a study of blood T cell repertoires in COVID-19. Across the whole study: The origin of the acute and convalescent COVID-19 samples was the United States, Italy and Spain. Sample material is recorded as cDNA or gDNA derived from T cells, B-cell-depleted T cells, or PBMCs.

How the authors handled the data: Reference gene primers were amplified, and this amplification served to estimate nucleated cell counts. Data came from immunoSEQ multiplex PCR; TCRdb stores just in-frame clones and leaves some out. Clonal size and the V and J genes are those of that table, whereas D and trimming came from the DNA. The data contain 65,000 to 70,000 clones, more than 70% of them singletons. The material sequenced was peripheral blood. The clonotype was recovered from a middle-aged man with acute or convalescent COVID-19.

The CDR3 bases are TGTGCCAGCAGTGTACTAGTTGGGACAGATACGCAGTATTTT. Its translation is CASSVLVGTDTQYF. The rearrangement joins TRBV2 to TRBJ2-3, with D possibly matching TRBD2 (5 bases). Germline lookup yields CDR1 SNHLY and CDR2 FYNNEI. The germline V and J ends were trimmed by 4 bases and 3 bases, with 11 bases remaining between them. CDR3 size: 14 residues. Combining the CDR3 with reference TRBV2 and TRBJ2-3 gives the whole variable domain EPEVTQTPSHQVTQMGQEVILRCVPISNHLYFYWYRQILGQKVEFLVSFYNNEISEKSEIFDDQFSVERPDGSNFTLKIRSTKLEDSAMYFCASSVLVGTDTQYFGPGTRLTVL.